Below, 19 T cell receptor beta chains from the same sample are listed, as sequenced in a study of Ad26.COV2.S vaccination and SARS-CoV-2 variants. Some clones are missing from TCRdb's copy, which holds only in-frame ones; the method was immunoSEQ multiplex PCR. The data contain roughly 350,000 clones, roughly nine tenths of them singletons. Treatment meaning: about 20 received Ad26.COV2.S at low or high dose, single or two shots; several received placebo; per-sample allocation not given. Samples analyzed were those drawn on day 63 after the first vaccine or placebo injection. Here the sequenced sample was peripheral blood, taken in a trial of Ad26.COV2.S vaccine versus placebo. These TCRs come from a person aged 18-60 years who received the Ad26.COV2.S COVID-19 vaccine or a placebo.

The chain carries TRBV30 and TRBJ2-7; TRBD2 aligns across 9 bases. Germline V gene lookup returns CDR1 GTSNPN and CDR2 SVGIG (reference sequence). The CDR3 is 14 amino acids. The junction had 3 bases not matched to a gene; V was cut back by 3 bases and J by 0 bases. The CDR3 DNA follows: TGTGCCTGGAGATTTAGCGGGGGCTCCTACGAGCAGTACTTC. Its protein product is CAWRFSGGSYEQYF.

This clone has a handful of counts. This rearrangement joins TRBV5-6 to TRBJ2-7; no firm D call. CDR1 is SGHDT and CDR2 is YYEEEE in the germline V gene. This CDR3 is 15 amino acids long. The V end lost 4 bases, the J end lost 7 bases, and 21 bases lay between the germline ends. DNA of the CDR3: TGTGCCAGCAGCCTTCCTACACCCCTAATAGGGGAGCAGTACTTC. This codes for CASSLPTPLIGEQYF. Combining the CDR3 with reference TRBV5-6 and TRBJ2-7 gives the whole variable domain DAGVTQSPTHLIKTRGQQVTLRCSPKSGHDTVSWYQQALGQGPQFIFQYYEEEERQRGNFPDRFSGHQFPNYSSELNVNALLLGDSALYLCASSLPTPLIGEQYFGPGTRLTVT.

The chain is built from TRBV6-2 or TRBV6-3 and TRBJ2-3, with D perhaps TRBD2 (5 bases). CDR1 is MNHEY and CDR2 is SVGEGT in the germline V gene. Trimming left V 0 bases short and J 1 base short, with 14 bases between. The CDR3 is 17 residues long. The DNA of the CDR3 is TGTGCCAGCAGTTACTCCTACGGGGATGGCGGCACAGATACGCAGTATTTT. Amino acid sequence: CASSYSYGDGGTDTQYF.

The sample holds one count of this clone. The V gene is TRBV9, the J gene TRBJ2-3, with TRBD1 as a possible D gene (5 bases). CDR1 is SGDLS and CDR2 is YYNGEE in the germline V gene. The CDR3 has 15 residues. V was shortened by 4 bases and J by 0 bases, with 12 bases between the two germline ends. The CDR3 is CASSPRGTSTDTQYF. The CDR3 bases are TGTGCCAGCAGCCCTAGGGGCACTAGCACAGATACGCAGTATTTT. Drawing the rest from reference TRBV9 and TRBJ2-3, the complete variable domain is DSGVTQTPKHLITATGQRVTLRCSPRSGDLSVYWYQQSLDQGLQFLIQYYNGEERAKGNILERFSAQQFPDLHSELNLSSLELGDSALYFCASSPRGTSTDTQYFGPGTRLTVL.

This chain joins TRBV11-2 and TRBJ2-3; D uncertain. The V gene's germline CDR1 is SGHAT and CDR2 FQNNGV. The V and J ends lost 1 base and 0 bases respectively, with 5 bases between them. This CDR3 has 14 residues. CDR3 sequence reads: CASSLVGSTDTQYF. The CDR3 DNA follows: TGTGCCAGCAGCTTAGTGGGGAGCACAGATACGCAGTATTTT.

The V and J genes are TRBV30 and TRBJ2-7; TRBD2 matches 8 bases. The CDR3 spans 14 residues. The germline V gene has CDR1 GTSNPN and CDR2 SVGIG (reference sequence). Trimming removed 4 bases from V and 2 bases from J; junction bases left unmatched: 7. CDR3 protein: CAWITAGATYEQYF. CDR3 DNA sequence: TGTGCCTGGATAACAGCGGGGGCCACCTACGAGCAGTACTTC.

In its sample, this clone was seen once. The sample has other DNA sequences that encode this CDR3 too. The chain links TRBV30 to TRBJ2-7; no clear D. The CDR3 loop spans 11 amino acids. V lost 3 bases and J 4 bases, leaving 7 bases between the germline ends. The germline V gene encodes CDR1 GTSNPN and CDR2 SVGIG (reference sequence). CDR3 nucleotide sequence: TGTGCCTGGAGCGGTAGGTACGAGCAGTACTTC. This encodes CAWSGRYEQYF.

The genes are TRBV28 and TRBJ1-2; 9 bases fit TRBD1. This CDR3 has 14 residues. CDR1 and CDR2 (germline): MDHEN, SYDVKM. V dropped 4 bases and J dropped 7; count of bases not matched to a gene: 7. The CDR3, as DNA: TGTGCCAGCAGTTCCTTGGGGACAGGGAGTGGCTACACCTTC. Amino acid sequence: CASSSLGTGSGYTF.

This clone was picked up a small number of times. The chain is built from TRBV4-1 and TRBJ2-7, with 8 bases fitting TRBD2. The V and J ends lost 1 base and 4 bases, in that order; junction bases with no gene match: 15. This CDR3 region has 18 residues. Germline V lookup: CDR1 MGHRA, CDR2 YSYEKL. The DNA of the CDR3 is TGCGCCAGCAGCCAAGCCCCTGGGGGCGGGAGGATGGGTTACGAGCAGTACTTC. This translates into CASSQAPGGGRMGYEQYF.

The CDR3 sequence: CASSPLTGGTYEQYF. The CDR3 DNA reads as TGTGCCAGCAGCCCGTTGACAGGGGGCACGTACGAGCAGTACTTC. The rearrangement links TRBV7-3 to TRBJ2-7, with 10 bases aligning to TRBD1. The trim removed 5 bases at V and 4 bases at J, leaving 8 bases unmatched. Germline CDR1 and CDR2: SGHTA and FQGTGA. The CDR3 has 15 amino acids. The entire variable domain, with the rest obtained from reference TRBV7-3 and TRBJ2-7, is as follows: GAGVSQTPSNKVTEKGKYVELRCDPISGHTALYWYRQSLGQGPEFLIYFQGTGAADDSGLPNDRFFAVRPEGSVSTLKIQRTERGDSAVYLCASSPLTGGTYEQYFGPGTRLTVT.

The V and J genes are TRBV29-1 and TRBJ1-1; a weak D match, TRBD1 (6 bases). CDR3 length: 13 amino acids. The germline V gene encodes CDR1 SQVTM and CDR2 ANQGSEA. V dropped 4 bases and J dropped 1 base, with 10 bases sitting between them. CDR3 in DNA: TGCAGCGTTGCCCAGGGGCCGAACACTGAAGCTTTCTTT. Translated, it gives CSVAQGPNTEAFF.

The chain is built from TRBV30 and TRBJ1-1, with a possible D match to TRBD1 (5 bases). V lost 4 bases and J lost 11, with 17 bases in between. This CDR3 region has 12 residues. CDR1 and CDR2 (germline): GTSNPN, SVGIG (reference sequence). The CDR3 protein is CAWTGTEFVAFF. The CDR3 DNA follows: TGTGCCTGGACCGGGACCGAGTTTGTGGCTTTCTTT.

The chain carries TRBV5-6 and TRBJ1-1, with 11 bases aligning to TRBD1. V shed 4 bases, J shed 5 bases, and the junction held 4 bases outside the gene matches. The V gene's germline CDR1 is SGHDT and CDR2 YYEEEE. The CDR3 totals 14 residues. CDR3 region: CASSPGQGATEAFF. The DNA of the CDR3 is TGTGCCAGCAGCCCAGGACAGGGGGCGACTGAAGCTTTCTTT.

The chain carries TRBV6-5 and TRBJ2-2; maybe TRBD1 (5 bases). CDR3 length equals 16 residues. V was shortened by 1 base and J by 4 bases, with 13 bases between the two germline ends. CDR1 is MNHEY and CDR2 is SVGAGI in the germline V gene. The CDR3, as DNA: TGTGCCAGCAGTTACTGGACAAACAAACTCACCGGGGAGCTGTTTTTT. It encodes CASSYWTNKLTGELFF.

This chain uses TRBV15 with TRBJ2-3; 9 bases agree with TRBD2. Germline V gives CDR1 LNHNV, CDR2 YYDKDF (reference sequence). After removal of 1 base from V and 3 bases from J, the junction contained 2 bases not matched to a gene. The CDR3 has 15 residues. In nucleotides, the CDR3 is TGTGCCACCAGCAGAGCTCTAGCGGGAACAGATACGCAGTATTTT. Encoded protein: CATSRALAGTDTQYF.

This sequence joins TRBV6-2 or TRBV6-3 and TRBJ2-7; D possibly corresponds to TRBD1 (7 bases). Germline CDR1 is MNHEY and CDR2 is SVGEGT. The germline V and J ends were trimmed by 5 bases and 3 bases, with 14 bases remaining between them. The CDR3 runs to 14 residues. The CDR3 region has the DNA TGTGCCAGCAGTCTGGACAGGAGGGGCTACGAGCAGTACTTC. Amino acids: CASSLDRRGYEQYF.

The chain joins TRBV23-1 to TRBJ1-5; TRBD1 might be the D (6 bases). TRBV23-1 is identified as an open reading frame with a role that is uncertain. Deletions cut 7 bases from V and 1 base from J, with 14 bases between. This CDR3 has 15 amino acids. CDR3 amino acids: CASIPTGWSNQPQHF. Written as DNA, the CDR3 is TGCGCCAGCATTCCAACAGGGTGGAGCAATCAGCCCCAGCATTTT.

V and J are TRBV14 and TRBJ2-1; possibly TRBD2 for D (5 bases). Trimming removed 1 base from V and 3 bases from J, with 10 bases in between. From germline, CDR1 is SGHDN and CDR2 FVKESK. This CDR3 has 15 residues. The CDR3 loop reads CASSQVGGSYNEQFF. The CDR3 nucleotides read TGTGCCAGCAGCCAAGTAGGAGGCAGCTACAATGAGCAGTTCTTC.

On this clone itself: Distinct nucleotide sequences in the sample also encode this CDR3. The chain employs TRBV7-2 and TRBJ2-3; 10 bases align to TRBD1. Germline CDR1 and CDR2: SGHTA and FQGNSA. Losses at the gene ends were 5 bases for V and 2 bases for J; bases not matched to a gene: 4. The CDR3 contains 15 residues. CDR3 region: CASSLRQGATDTQYF. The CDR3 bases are TGTGCCAGCAGCCTAAGACAGGGGGCCACAGATACGCAGTATTTT.